The 21 T cell receptor beta chains given below trace back to one sample, sequenced in a study of blood T cell repertoires in COVID-19. The table came from immunoSEQ multiplex PCR; TCRdb's copy has only in-frame clones and leaves some out. The data show 45,000 to 70,000 clones, about 80% seen once. The sample taken for sequencing was peripheral blood. These receptors came from a woman aged 55-69 years with acute or convalescent COVID-19.

This rearrangement joins TRBV7-8 to TRBJ1-1; D is ambiguous. CDR1 SGHVS and CDR2 FQNEAQ come from the germline V gene. V lost 4 bases and J 3 bases, leaving 6 bases between the germline ends. The CDR3 consists of 12 residues. CDR3 in amino acids: CASSSEYTEAFF. The CDR3 DNA follows: TGTGCCAGCAGCTCAGAATACACTGAAGCTTTCTTT. The full variable domain, rest sourced from reference TRBV7-8 and TRBJ1-1, is GAGVSQSPRYKVAKRGQDVALRCDPISGHVSLFWYQQALGQGPEFLTYFQNEAQLDKSGLPSDRFFAERPEGSVSTLKIQRTQQEDSAVYLCASSSEYTEAFFGQGTRLTVV.

This chain joins TRBV7-9 and TRBJ2-1; TRBD2 matches 8 bases. Losses at the gene ends were 11 bases for V and 9 bases for J; bases not matched to a gene: 15. CDR1 SEHNR and CDR2 FQNEAQ come from the germline V gene (reference sequence). This CDR3 comprises 14 residues. DNA for the CDR3: TGTGCCGCGATGGGGCCATCCGCGGGGGGTGAGCAGTTCTTC. Protein sequence: CAAMGPSAGGEQFF.

This clone was seen a handful of times. The chain employs TRBV20-1 and TRBJ1-2, with unresolved D. CDR3 length equals 13 residues. Trimming left V 3 bases short and J 7 bases short, with 15 bases between. Germline-derived CDR1 and CDR2 are DFQATT and SNEGSKA (reference sequence). CDR3 sequence (DNA): TGCAGTGCTAGTGCTGCAGCGGGTGTTGGCTACACCTTC. Translation gives CSASAAAGVGYTF.

This chain links TRBV7-2 with TRBJ2-1, with D possibly being TRBD1 (5 bases). The ends were cut back, 4 bases at V and 8 bases at J, with 15 bases in the middle. CDR1 SGHTA and CDR2 FQGNSA come from the germline V gene. The CDR3 has 14 residues. The CDR3 loop is CASSSRGRVDEQFF. CDR3 sequence (DNA): TGTGCCAGCAGCTCTAGGGGTAGGGTGGATGAGCAGTTCTTC.

The V and J genes are TRBV7-2 and TRBJ2-7; D is possibly TRBD2 (5 bases). From germline, CDR1 is SGHTA and CDR2 FQGNSA. The CDR3 has 14 amino acids. The V end lost 1 base, the J end lost 6 bases, and 13 bases lay between the germline ends. DNA for the CDR3: TGTGCCAGCAGCTTAGTGATGCGGCGGGCCGAGCAGTACTTC. Its protein is CASSLVMRRAEQYF. The entire variable domain, with the rest obtained from reference TRBV7-2 and TRBJ2-7, is as follows: GAGVSQSPSNKVTEKGKDVELRCDPISGHTALYWYRQSLGQGLEFLIYFQGNSAPDKSGLPSDRFSAERTGGSVSTLTIQRTQQEDSAVYLCASSLVMRRAEQYFGPGTRLTVT.

V and J are TRBV4-3 and TRBJ1-2, with 10 bases identical to TRBD1. The CDR3 is made up of 15 amino acids. V shed 0 bases, J shed 3 bases, and the junction held 1 base outside the gene matches. Germline V gene data show CDR1 as LGHNA and CDR2 as YSLEER. Written as DNA, the CDR3 is TGCGCCAGCAGCCAAGAGGGACAGGGGCACTATGGCTACACCTTC. This codes for CASSQEGQGHYGYTF.

The V call is TRBV6-2 or TRBV6-3, the J call TRBJ1-5; D remains ambiguous. V was clipped by 3 bases and J by 4 bases, with 10 bases between them. The CDR3 loop spans 14 amino acids. Germline assignment: CDR1 MNHEY and CDR2 SVGEGT. The CDR3 nucleotides read TGTGCCAGCAGTTATTTACAGCAAAATCAGCCCCAGCATTTT. As protein: CASSYLQQNQPQHF.

The gene calls are TRBV7-8 and TRBJ1-6; no definite D call. The CDR3 sequence is 15 residues long. The V and J ends lost 5 bases and 4 bases respectively, with 12 bases between them. Germline values: CDR1 SGHVS, CDR2 FQNEAQ. CDR3 sequence reads: CASSLLTGYNSPLHF. In DNA, the CDR3 is TGTGCCAGCAGCCTTCTGACGGGTTATAATTCACCCCTCCACTTT.

The chain joins TRBV2 to TRBJ2-2, with TRBD1 matching over 10 bases. The CDR3 spans 15 residues. Germline CDR1 reads SNHLY; CDR2 reads FYNNEI. V trimming: 7 bases; J trimming: 5 bases; junction bases outside the gene matches: 7. The chain's CDR3 is CASKTGTGATGELFF. For the CDR3, the DNA is TGTGCCAGCAAAACCGGGACAGGGGCGACCGGGGAGCTGTTTTTT.

This chain uses TRBV11-2 with TRBJ2-1; tentative D call: TRBD2 (6 bases). This CDR3 has 13 amino acids. Germline V gives CDR1 SGHAT, CDR2 FQNNGV. Trimming shortened V by 5 bases and J by 7 bases, and 12 bases separated the two germline ends. CDR3 DNA sequence: TGTGCCAGCAGCGGCCGGGGGAGGAATGAGCAGTTCTTC. Translation gives CASSGRGRNEQFF.

The V and J genes are TRBV9 and TRBJ2-7, with 11 bases that match TRBD1. The CDR3 totals 15 residues. Losses at the gene ends were 3 bases for V and 5 bases for J; bases not matched to a gene: 7. Germline V lookup: CDR1 SGDLS, CDR2 YYNGEE. The CDR3 DNA reads as TGTGCCAGCAGCGGAGCCGGGACAGGGGGTCACGAGCAGTACTTC. Residues: CASSGAGTGGHEQYF.

This rearrangement joins TRBV6-2 or TRBV6-3 to TRBJ1-3; D not certain. V lost 5 bases to trimming and J lost 7 bases, with 12 bases between them. The CDR3 loop spans 13 amino acids. Per germline, CDR1 MNHEY and CDR2 SVGEGT. In DNA form, the CDR3 reads TGTGCCAGCAGTGGCGGCCGGTGGAACACCATATATTTT. Translated: CASSGGRWNTIYF.

This chain links TRBV18 with TRBJ1-1; TRBD1 matches at 7 bases. Germline V gene data show CDR1 as KGHSH and CDR2 as LQKENI. This CDR3 has 14 amino acids. Trimming took 4 bases from V and 6 from J; bases not matched to a gene: 8. CDR3 sequence: CASSRQGDRAEAFF. CDR3 sequence (DNA): TGTGCCAGCTCACGCCAAGGAGACAGGGCTGAAGCTTTCTTT.

The chain combines TRBV11-2 with TRBJ1-5; the D is unclear. The ends were cut back, 5 bases at V and 5 bases at J, with 16 bases in the middle. Germline V gene lookup returns CDR1 SGHAT and CDR2 FQNNGV. The CDR3 contains 15 residues. CDR3 sequence (DNA): TGTGCCAGCAGCGAGGTTGAGGGAATGGATCAGCCCCAGCATTTT. This sequence encodes CASSEVEGMDQPQHF.

The chain uses TRBV7-9 and TRBJ1-1; 9 bases fit TRBD1. V trimming: 5 bases; J trimming: 12 bases; junction bases outside the gene matches: 10. CDR1 and CDR2 from the germline V gene are SEHNR and FQNEAQ (reference sequence). This CDR3 is built from 13 residues. This chain's CDR3 is CASSAPGDRVPFF. CDR3 nucleotide sequence: TGTGCCAGCAGCGCCCCCGGGGACAGGGTTCCTTTCTTT. Full variable domain (rest looked up from reference TRBV7-9 and TRBJ1-1): DTGVSQNPRHKITKRGQNVTFRCDPISEHNRLYWYRQTLGQGPEFLTYFQNEAQLEKSRLLSDRFSAERPKGSFSTLEIQRTEQGDSAMYLCASSAPGDRVPFFGQGTRLTVV.

The gene calls are TRBV6-6 and TRBJ1-4; TRBD1 is a possible D gene (5 bases). The CDR3 runs 11 residues. The V end was cut by 5 bases, the J end by 8 bases, with 6 bases between. Per the germline V gene, CDR1 is MNHNY and CDR2 is SVGAGI (reference sequence). CDR3 in amino acids: CASSRQEKLFF. In DNA, the CDR3 is TGTGCCAGCAGTAGACAGGAAAAACTGTTTTTT.

The J gene is TRBJ1-1, the V gene TRBV5-1; D possibly corresponds to TRBD1 (6 bases). The CDR3 sequence is 12 residues long. Trimming took off 5 bases at V and 7 bases at J, with 12 bases between the two ends. Germline-derived CDR1 and CDR2 are SGHRS and YFSETQ. The chain's CDR3 is CASRVGANEAFF. The CDR3, as DNA: TGCGCCAGCAGGGTGGGGGCGAATGAAGCTTTCTTT.

J is TRBJ2-4 and V is TRBV14; D remains unclear. The CDR3 spans 15 residues. The V gene lost 1 base and the J gene lost 8 bases, with 15 bases spanning the gap. The germline V gene has CDR1 SGHDN and CDR2 FVKESK. The CDR3 spells CASSQGTAFGHIQYF. The CDR3 nucleotides read TGTGCCAGCAGCCAAGGAACGGCCTTTGGGCACATTCAGTACTTC. Full variable domain (missing parts from reference TRBV14 and TRBJ2-4): EAGVTQFPSHSVIEKGQTVTLRCDPISGHDNLYWYRRVMGKEIKFLLHFVKESKQDESGMPNNRFLAERTGGTYSTLKVQPAELEDSGVYFCASSQGTAFGHIQYFGAGTRLSVL.

The rearrangement joins TRBV27 to TRBJ2-1, with D possibly matching TRBD2 (5 bases). The length of the CDR3 is 14 residues. In germline, CDR1 is MNHEY, CDR2 SMNVEV (reference sequence). The germline V and J ends were trimmed by 6 bases and 8 bases, with 17 bases remaining between them. CDR3 loop: CASRLERRSDEQFF. For the CDR3, the DNA is TGTGCCAGCAGACTAGAAAGGCGGTCCGATGAGCAGTTCTTC.

The chain combines TRBV6-1 with TRBJ2-7, with a tentative D call TRBD2 (6 bases). The V end was cut by 1 base, the J end by 10 bases, with 17 bases between. Germline V gene sequence: CDR1 MNHNS, CDR2 SASEGT. The CDR3 loop spans 14 amino acids. CDR3 DNA sequence: TGTGCCAGCAGTGAAGAACCGCGAGGCGGGGCCCAGTACTTC. Translated: CASSEEPRGGAQYF.

This clone was seen a few times. The chain recombines TRBV19 with TRBJ1-2, with a possible D match to TRBD1 (5 bases). Germline V gene sequence: CDR1 LNHDA, CDR2 SQIVND (reference sequence). Trimming cost V 5 bases and J 0 bases, with 10 bases left between them. The CDR3 runs to 14 residues. The CDR3 bases are TGTGCCAGTAGTCTTAAGGGGTCTAACTATGGCTACACCTTC. Translated: CASSLKGSNYGYTF.